The rows below give T cell receptor beta chains drawn from one sample of a study of blood T cell repertoires in COVID-19. Using immunoSEQ multiplex PCR, the repertoire was profiled, and TCRdb retains in-frame clones only, with some absent. This table has 200,000 to 300,000 clones, 83% appearing once. The sample consisted of PBMCs or T cells enriched from blood (not recorded which). The receptors were gathered from a woman between 40 and 50 years old who had been exposed to COVID-19. CDR3s include the opening cysteine and the closing phenylalanine or tryptophan. The order of the fields is clone size, D gene, V gene, J gene, CDR3 DNA, CDR3 protein. The D gene is left open where the match is weak. Clone size appears in some rows only: once, few, many, or a class for an expanded clone.

size: .; D: .; V: TRBV21-1; J: TRBJ2-5; DNA: TGCCCCCTACCCTTCGAACAGGGGCCGGAGACCCAGTACTTC; CDR3: CPLPFEQGPETQYF
size: many; D: TRBD1; V: TRBV7-9; J: TRBJ2-7; DNA: TGTGCCAGCAGCTGGGGACAGGGTGGCGAGCAGTACTTC; CDR3: CASSWGQGGEQYF
size: .; D: TRBD1; V: TRBV6-5; J: TRBJ1-1; DNA: TGTGCCAGCAGTCCCCAACAGGGGAGCACTGAAGCTTTCTTT; CDR3: CASSPQQGSTEAFF
size: once; D: .; V: TRBV4-3; J: TRBJ1-2; DNA: TGCGCCAGCAGCCAATTGGGGCAGGGAAGTGACTATGGCTACACCTTC; CDR3: CASSQLGQGSDYGYTF
size: .; D: .; V: TRBV14; J: TRBJ2-7; DNA: TGTGCCAGCAGCGAGAGGGGGGGTGACTACGAGCAGTACTTC; CDR3: CASSERGGDYEQYF
size: .; D: .; V: TRBV27; J: TRBJ1-5; DNA: TGTGCCAGCAGTTTAGGGCCAGTCAATCAGCCCCAGCATTTT; CDR3: CASSLGPVNQPQHF
size: .; D: .; V: TRBV25-1; J: TRBJ2-7; DNA: TGTGCCAGCAGTGATCACGGGGACTTCTACGAGCAGTACTTC; CDR3: CASSDHGDFYEQYF
size: .; D: .; V: TRBV6-5; J: TRBJ1-1; DNA: TGTGCCAGCACCCAGGAGGTTGGGACTGAAGCTTTCTTT; CDR3: CASTQEVGTEAFF
size: .; D: TRBD1; V: TRBV5-1; J: TRBJ1-5; DNA: TGCGCCAGCAGCTTGGAGGGGGCGAGCAATCAGCCCCAGCATTTT; CDR3: CASSLEGASNQPQHF
size: .; D: .; V: TRBV9; J: TRBJ1-4; DNA: TGTGCCAGCAGCGTAGCTAGTCAGGGAAATGAAAAACTGTTTTTT; CDR3: CASSVASQGNEKLFF
size: .; D: TRBD2; V: TRBV7-3; J: TRBJ2-1; DNA: TGTGCCAGCAGCTTAAGCGTTAGCGGGGGGCTGAACAAGCAGTTCTTC; CDR3: CASSLSVSGGLNKQFF
size: .; D: .; V: TRBV28; J: TRBJ1-5; DNA: TGTGCCAGCAGTAGAGGGGGTAGGGATAGCAATCAGCCCCAGCATTTT; CDR3: CASSRGGRDSNQPQHF
size: .; D: .; V: TRBV7-9; J: TRBJ2-5; DNA: TGTGCCAGCAGCTGGGAGCTAGGAGAGACCCAGTACTTC; CDR3: CASSWELGETQYF
size: .; D: .; V: TRBV6-1; J: TRBJ1-6; DNA: TGTGCCAGCAGTGAAGGCGTAGGCCCGAGACTTAATTCACCCCTCCACTTT; CDR3: CASSEGVGPRLNSPLHF
size: .; D: TRBD1; V: TRBV6-5; J: TRBJ1-2; DNA: TGTGCCAGCAGTTACCGGGACAGTTTTAACTATGGCTACACCTTC; CDR3: CASSYRDSFNYGYTF
size: .; D: TRBD2; V: TRBV19; J: TRBJ2-1; DNA: TGTGCCAGTAGTTGGGGACTAGCGGGGGGCGGGTACAATGAGCAGTTCTTC; CDR3: CASSWGLAGGGYNEQFF